The clone carrying this T cell receptor (beta chain) was detected once. In the authors' workflow: Cell counts per sample came from amplifying reference gene primers. Clones were sequenced by immunoSEQ multiplex PCR, and TCRdb holds only the in-frame ones, with some missing. The V and J calls and clone size were taken over from that table, and D and trimming were inferred from the DNA. Of 75,000 to 85,000 clones detected, 70% to 90% appear once; the ten largest clones hold 15% to 20%. These data come from a study of blood T cell repertoires in COVID-19. As for the study in general: The cDNA or gDNA used as material had been derived from T cells, B-cell-depleted T cells, or PBMCs.

Germline trimming cut 1 base from V and 1 base from J; bases unmatched to any gene: 4. The V gene's germline CDR1 is LGHNA and CDR2 YNFKEQ. The CDR3 sequence is 15 residues long. This receptor was obtained from a human donor in a cohort sampled during active COVID-19. The material sequenced was peripheral blood. The chain joins TRBV4-2 to TRBJ2-7; 7 positions agree with TRBD1. The CDR3 is CASSQGQGVSYEQYF. The DNA for the CDR3 is TGTGCCAGCAGCCAAGGCCAGGGGGTATCCTACGAGCAGTACTTC.